The clone carrying this T cell receptor beta chain was seen at least ten times. Its specificity is not known. V dropped 1 base and J dropped 5; count of bases not matched to a gene: 3. Germline V CDR1 and CDR2: LGHNT, FRNRAP. This CDR3 is built from 15 residues. The authors amplified TCR beta CDR3 regions, and they did so from RNA transcripts for repertoire sequencing. Investigators did first-round RT-PCR with HTBI primers, then second-round multiplex PCR. TCRdb processed the multiplex PCR reads anew with MiXCR; each CDR3 protein has one entry. The profile shows 200,000 to 250,000 distinct CDR3 sequences, about 22% of them singletons. This sample was taken from a study of Graves' ophthalmopathy and Graves' hyperthyroidism. Across the whole study: Before any treatment was given, at initial diagnosis, peripheral blood was collected.

Study-wide results and caveats: Most thyroid clonotypes expanded beyond 0.001 frequency were also found in blood. Prediction of ophthalmopathy progression reached 70.59% sensitivity and 72% to 75% specificity.

Someone took the PBMCs out of roughly 10 ml of fresh peripheral blood. The genes are TRBV12-5 and TRBJ2-5, with TRBD2 matching over 11 bases. This TCR was sampled from a woman between 50 and 59 years old with Graves' ophthalmopathy. The source material was peripheral blood. CDR3 region: CASGLGLAGRETQYF. The CDR3 nucleotides read TGTGCTAGTGGTTTGGGACTAGCGGGAAGGGAGACCCAGTACTTC.